The clone carrying this T cell receptor beta chain appeared a few times. This entry is derived from a study of blood T cells in healthy people across ages. The CDR3 is made up of 17 amino acids. CDR1 and CDR2 from the germline V gene are LGHNA and YSLEER. V was clipped by 4 bases and J by 0 bases, with 18 bases between them. It was with a sample-barcoded 5' primer and a J-beta primer mix that a second PCR of roughly 7 to 12 cycles was run. MiXCR, run by TCRdb on the 5' RACE reads, gives a single entry per CDR3 protein. The sample contains roughly 800,000 distinct CDR3 sequences, around 25% of which appear only once. These records were also assigned to another study, of T cells of mothers and their children.

The genes are TRBV4-3 and TRBJ2-5, with TRBD2 as a possible D gene (6 bases). Sequences were obtained from blood. The receptor was isolated from a boy aged 5 to 17 in good health. CDR3 protein: CASSPGPGGMNQETQYF. The CDR3 nucleotides read TGCGCCAGCAGCCCAGGTCCGGGCGGGATGAACCAAGAGACCCAGTACTTC.